This passage covers 9 T cell receptor beta chains from one sample sequenced in a study of blood T cell repertoires in COVID-19. Clones were sequenced by immunoSEQ multiplex PCR, and TCRdb holds only the in-frame ones, with some missing. Among roughly 220,000 clones, less than 85% were seen once, and the ten largest hold approximately 6%. Sequencing was done on a sample of peripheral blood. The receptors shown here come from a woman in her seventies with acute or convalescent COVID-19.

The CDR3 sequence: CASSQGGGQPQHF. The CDR3 DNA reads as TGTGCCAGCAGCCAAGGGGGGGGCCAGCCCCAGCATTTT. The chain is built from TRBV3-1 (or the pseudogene TRBV3-2) and TRBJ1-5; TRBD1 might be the D (6 bases). Germline CDR1 LGHDT, CDR2 YNNKEL (reference sequence). The CDR3 consists of 13 residues. The V and J ends lost 1 base and 7 bases respectively, with 8 bases between them.

The chain uses TRBV28 and TRBJ2-5; 7 nucleotides align to TRBD2. CDR1 is MDHEN and CDR2 is SYDVKM in the germline V gene. This CDR3 has 15 residues. Losses at the gene ends were 5 bases for V and 2 bases for J; bases not matched to a gene: 8. CDR3 nucleotide sequence: TGTGCCAGCAGTGGGGGGGACCTTTTTCAAGAGACCCAGTACTTC. Translated: CASSGGDLFQETQYF.

This chain joins TRBV19 and TRBJ2-5; 13 bases agree with TRBD2. The trim removed 7 bases at V and 2 bases at J, leaving 4 bases unmatched. Germline V gene lookup returns CDR1 LNHDA and CDR2 SQIVND (reference sequence). CDR3 size: 15 residues. The CDR3 is CASTPGLAGQETQYF. The CDR3 coding sequence is TGTGCCAGTACCCCGGGACTAGCGGGACAAGAGACCCAGTACTTC.

The chain is built from TRBV5-5 and TRBJ1-6, with D possibly matching TRBD1 (5 bases). Germline V lookup: CDR1 SGHKS, CDR2 YYEKEE (reference sequence). The CDR3 runs 15 residues. Trimming cost V 4 bases and J 7 bases, with 15 bases left between them. CDR3 amino acids: CASSSSGPGNSPLHF. The CDR3 DNA follows: TGTGCCAGCAGCAGTTCAGGGCCAGGGAATTCACCCCTCCACTTT.

CDR3 residues: CASSLGLAANTGELFF. CDR3 DNA: TGTGCCAGCAGCTTAGGGCTAGCGGCGAACACCGGGGAGCTGTTTTTT. The chain is built from TRBV7-9 and TRBJ2-2; 7 nucleotides align to TRBD2. Germline V gives CDR1 SEHNR, CDR2 FQNEAQ (reference sequence). The CDR3 covers 16 residues. J lost 0 bases, V lost 1 base, and 2 bases had no gene match.

The V and J genes are TRBV3-1 (or the pseudogene TRBV3-2) and TRBJ2-7; TRBD2 matches 13 bases. This CDR3 contains 15 residues. Germline V gives CDR1 LGHDT, CDR2 YNNKEL (reference sequence). V lost 3 bases and J lost 2; bases outside the gene matches: 1. CDR3 DNA sequence: TGTGCCAGCAGCCACGGGACTAGCGGGACCTACGAGCAGTACTTC. This codes for CASSHGTSGTYEQYF.

In its sample, this clone was seen once. V gene TRBV9 combines with J gene TRBJ2-2, with TRBD1 identical over 9 bases. The CDR3 runs 16 residues. Germline-derived CDR1 and CDR2 are SGDLS and YYNGEE. V trimming: 4 bases; J trimming: 0 bases; junction bases outside the gene matches: 4. The CDR3 bases are TGTGCCAGCAGCCTCCGGGACAGGGCGAACACCGGGGAGCTGTTTTTT. Translated, it gives CASSLRDRANTGELFF.

The sample holds a few counts of this clone. The genes are TRBV3-1 (or the pseudogene TRBV3-2) and TRBJ2-2, with 8 bases aligning to TRBD2. Germline V gene data show CDR1 as LGHDT and CDR2 as YNNKEL (reference sequence). CDR3 length: 13 amino acids. With 8 bases clipped from V and 7 bases from J, the junction kept 6 bases outside the gene matches. The CDR3 sequence is CASGIGTSGELFF. The CDR3 bases are TGTGCCAGCGGGATCGGGACTAGCGGGGAGCTGTTTTTT.

The chain combines TRBV7-6 with TRBJ1-3, with D unclear. Trimming removed 5 bases from V and 1 base from J, with 12 bases in between. Germline V lookup: CDR1 SGHVS, CDR2 FNYEAQ. CDR3 size: 15 residues. This CDR3 reads CASSVTRGSGNTIYF. In DNA form, the CDR3 reads TGTGCCAGCAGCGTCACCCGCGGATCTGGAAACACCATATATTTT.